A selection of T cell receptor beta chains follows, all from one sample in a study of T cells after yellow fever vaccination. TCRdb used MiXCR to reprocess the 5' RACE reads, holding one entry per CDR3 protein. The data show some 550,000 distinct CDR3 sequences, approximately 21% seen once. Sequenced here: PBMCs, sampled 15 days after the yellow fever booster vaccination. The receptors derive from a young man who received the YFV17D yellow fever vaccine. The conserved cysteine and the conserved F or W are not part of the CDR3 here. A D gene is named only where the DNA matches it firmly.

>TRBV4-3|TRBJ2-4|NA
ASSQVGRVNIQY
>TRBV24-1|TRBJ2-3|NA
ATSDFRRGRGTDTQY
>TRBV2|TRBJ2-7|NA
ASNRAISEQY
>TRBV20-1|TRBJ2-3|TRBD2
SARSGLAERTDTQY
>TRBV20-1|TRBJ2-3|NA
SARVPGRGADTQY
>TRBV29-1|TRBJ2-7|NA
SATKTGYNEQY
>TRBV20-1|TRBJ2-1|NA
SARGTGPYNEQF
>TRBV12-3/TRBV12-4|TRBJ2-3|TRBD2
ASSRTSGGRTDTQY
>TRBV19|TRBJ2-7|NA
ASSGRLRGRTYEQY
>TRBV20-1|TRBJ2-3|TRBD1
SASGDRGNTDTQY
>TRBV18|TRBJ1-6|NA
ASSQSTGAGSPLH
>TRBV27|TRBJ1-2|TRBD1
ASRVTGGASGYT
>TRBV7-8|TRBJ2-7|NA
ASRDWNYEQY
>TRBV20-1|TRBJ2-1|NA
SAEKSGSYNEQF
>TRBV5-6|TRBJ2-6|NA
ASSLVIPSGANVLT
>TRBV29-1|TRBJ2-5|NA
SVVGGRVQETQY
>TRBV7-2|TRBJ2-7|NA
ASSPAHIGDGEQY
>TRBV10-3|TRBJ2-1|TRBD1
AISETGQGNEQF
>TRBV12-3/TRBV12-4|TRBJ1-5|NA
ASSFREAGQPQH
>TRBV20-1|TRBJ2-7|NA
SARGGPLEQY
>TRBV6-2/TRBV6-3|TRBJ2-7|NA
ASSYPGRGEQY
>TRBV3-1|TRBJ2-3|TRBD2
ASSHWWEGSTDTQY
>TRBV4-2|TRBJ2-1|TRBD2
ASSQASGAGGYYNEQF
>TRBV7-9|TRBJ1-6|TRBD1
ASSSSGTGRNSPLH
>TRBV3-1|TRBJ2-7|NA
ASSYGPYEQY
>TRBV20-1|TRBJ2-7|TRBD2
SAHRTSGNRLYEQY
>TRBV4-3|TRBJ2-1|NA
ASATNGGDYNEQF
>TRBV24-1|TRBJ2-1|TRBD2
ATSDSGTSENNEQF
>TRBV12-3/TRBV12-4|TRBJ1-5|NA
ASRPGPMEKPQH
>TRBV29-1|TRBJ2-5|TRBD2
SVEETREGPQETQY
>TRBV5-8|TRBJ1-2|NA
ASSPKTPRSYGYT
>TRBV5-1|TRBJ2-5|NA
ASRTLTSGQETQY
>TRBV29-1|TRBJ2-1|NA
SVQDGRYNEQF
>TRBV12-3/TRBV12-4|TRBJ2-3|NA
ASSWRRSTDTQY
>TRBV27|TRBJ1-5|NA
ASRETFDSNQPQH
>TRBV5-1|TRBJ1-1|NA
ASSGGSRGTEAF
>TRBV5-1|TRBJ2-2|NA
ASSLAIGELF
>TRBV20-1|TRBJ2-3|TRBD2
SATIAGGSTDTQY
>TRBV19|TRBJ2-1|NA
ASSLLYSNEQF
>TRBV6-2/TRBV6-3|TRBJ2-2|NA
ASSYSIYSANTGELF
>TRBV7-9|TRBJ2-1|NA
ASSLMGTATYNEQF
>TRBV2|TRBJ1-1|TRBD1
ASSWDRPAVNTEAF
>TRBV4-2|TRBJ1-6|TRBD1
ASSQGQGANSPLH
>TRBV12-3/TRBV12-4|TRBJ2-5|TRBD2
ASTWRESKTQY
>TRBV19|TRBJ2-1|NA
ASSIPGRKPAYNEQF
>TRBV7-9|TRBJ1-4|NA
ASSAGREEKLF
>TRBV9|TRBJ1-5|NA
ASTIQGMGNQPQH
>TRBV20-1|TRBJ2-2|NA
SARGQVNTGELF
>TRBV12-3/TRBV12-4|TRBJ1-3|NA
ASSGRTASGNTIY
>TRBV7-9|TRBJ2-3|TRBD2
ASSSLSSGRTDTQY
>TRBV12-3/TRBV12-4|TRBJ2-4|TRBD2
ASRSNAGVENIQY
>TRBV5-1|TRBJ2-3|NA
ASSLPGDSTDTQY
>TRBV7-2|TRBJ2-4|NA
ASSFGRENIQY
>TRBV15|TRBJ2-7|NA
ATSLSRVGYEQY
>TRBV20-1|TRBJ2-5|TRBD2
SASGLAENQETQY
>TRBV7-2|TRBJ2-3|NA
ASSPSGWDTQY
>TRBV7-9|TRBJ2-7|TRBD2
ASSLLGGRMGEQY
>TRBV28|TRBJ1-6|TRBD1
ASSSDRGSYNSPLH
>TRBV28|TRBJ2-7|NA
ASSLGYRDSYEQY